This TCR beta chain was found in a study of regulatory T cells in long-lasting Graves disease. V lost 5 bases, J lost 10 bases, and 11 bases lay in between. CDR1 MDHEN and CDR2 SYDVKM come from the germline V gene. CDR3 length equals 12 residues. Sample time point: newly diagnosed GD, antithyroid drugs for less than 3 months. TCR sequences were obtained from RNA taken from PBMCs. American Thyroid Association guidelines defined Graves' disease diagnosis. The patients were drawn from one endocrinology department in Xi'an, China. iRepertoire HTBI primers and Arm-PCR of CDR3 regions built TCR beta libraries. TCRdb ran MiXCR on the multiplex PCR reads and lists one entry per CDR3 protein. The sample has some 560,000 distinct CDR3 sequences, about 16% seen once. The data also belong to a second study, concerning T cells in Graves' hyperthyroidism and ophthalmopathy. From that second work: The study used the HTBI primer set for a first-round RT-PCR of the TCR CDR3.

The chain couples TRBV28 to TRBJ1-4, with D uncertain. Specimen: peripheral blood mononuclear cells (PBMCs), collected at new diagnosis, from a patient treated with antithyroid drugs. The TCR originated in a woman aged 35-65 years with Graves disease. CDR3 in amino acids: CASSHLLSKLFF. The CDR3 DNA reads TGTGCCAGCAGTCACCTTTTATCAAAACTGTTTTTT.